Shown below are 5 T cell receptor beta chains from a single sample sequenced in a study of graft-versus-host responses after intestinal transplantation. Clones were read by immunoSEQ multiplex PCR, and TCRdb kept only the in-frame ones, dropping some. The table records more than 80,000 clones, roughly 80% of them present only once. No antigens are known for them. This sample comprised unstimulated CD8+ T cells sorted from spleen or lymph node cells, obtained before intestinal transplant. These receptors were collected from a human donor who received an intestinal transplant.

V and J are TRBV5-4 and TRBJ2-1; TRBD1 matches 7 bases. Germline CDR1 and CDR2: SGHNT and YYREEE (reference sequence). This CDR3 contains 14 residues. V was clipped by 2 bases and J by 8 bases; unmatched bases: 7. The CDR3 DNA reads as TGTGCCAGCAGCTTAGGGGGCTCTTCGGATGAGCAGTTCTTC. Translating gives CASSLGGSSDEQFF.

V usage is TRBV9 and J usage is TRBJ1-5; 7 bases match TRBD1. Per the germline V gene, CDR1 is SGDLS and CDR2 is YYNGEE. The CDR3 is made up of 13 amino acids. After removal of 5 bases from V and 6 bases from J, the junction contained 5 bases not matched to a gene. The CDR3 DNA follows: TGTGCCAGCAGGGGGACAGCACTTCAGCCCCAGCATTTT. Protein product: CASRGTALQPQHF.

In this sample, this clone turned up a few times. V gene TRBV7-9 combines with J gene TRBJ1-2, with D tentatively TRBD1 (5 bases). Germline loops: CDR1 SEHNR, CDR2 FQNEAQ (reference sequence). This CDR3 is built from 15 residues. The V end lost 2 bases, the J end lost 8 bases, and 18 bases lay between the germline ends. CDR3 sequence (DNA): TGTGCCAGCAGCTTATCGGGCAGAGGGGATGGGGGCTACACCTTC. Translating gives CASSLSGRGDGGYTF.

The CDR3 region has the DNA TGTGCTAGTGGTCCCCACAGCGAGAATCAGCCCCAGCATTTT. Its translation is CASGPHSENQPQHF. V is TRBV12-5 and J is TRBJ1-5; D gene uncertain. This CDR3 comprises 14 residues. Germline V lookup: CDR1 LGHNT, CDR2 FRNRAP. V was trimmed by 5 bases and J by 4 bases, leaving 12 bases between them. Drawing the rest from reference TRBV12-5 and TRBJ1-5, the complete variable domain is DARVTQTPRHKVTEMGQEVTMRCQPILGHNTVFWYRQTMMQGLELLAYFRNRAPLDDSGMPKDRFSAEMPDATLATLKIQPSEPRDSAVYFCASGPHSENQPQHFGDGTRLSIL.

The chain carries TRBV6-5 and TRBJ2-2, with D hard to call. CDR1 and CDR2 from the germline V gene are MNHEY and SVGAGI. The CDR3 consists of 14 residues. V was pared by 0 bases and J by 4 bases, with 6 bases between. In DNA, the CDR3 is TGTGCCAGCAGTTACTCGGGTAGCACCGGGGAGCTGTTTTTT. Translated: CASSYSGSTGELFF.